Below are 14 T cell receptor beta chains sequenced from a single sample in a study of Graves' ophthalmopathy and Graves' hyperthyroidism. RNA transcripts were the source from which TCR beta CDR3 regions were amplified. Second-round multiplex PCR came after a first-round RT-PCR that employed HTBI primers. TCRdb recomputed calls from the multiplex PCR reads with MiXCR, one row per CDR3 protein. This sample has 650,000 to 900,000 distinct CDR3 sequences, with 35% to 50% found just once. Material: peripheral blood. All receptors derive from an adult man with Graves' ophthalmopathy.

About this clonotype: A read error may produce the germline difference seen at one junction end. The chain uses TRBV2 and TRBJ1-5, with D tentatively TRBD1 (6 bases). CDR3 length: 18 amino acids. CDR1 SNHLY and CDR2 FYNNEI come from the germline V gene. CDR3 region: CASREGGGGRYSNQPQHF. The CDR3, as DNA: TGTGCCAGCCGTGAAGGGGGGGGCGGAAGGTATAGCAATCAGCCCCAGCATTTT. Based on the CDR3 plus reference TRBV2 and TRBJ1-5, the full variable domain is EPEVTQTPSHQVTQMGQEVILRCVPISNHLYFYWYRQILGQKVEFLVSFYNNEISEKSEIFDDQFSVERPDGSNFTLKIRSTKLEDSAMYFCASREGGGGRYSNQPQHFGDGTRLSIL.

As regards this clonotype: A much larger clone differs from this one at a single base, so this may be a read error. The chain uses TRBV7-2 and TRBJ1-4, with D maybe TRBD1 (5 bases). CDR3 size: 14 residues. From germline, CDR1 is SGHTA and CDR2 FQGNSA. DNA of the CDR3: TGTGCCAGCAGTTCCCAGGGTGGTAATGAAGAACTGTTTTTT. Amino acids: CASSSQGGNEELFF.

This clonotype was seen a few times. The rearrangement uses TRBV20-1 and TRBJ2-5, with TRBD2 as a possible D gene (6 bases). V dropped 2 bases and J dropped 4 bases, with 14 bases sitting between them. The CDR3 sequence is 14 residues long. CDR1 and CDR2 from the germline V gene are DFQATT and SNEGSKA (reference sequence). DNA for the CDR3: TGCAGTGCTAGACGGGAGTCGTTCCGAGAGACCCAGTACTTC. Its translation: CSARRESFRETQYF.

The CDR3 DNA follows: TGTGCCAGCAGCTTCAGGAATGTCTACGAGCAGTACTTC. Protein: CASSFRNVYEQYF. The chain combines TRBV7-8 with TRBJ2-7; D uncertain. V was cut by 3 bases and J by 3 bases, with 9 bases left in between. Germline CDR1 SGHVS, CDR2 FQNEAQ. CDR3 length: 13 amino acids.

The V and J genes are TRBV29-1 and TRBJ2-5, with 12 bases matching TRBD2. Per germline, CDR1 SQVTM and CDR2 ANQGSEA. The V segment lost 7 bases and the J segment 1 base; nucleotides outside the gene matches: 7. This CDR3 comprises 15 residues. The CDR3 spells CSAGTSGLPQETQYF. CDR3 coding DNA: TGCAGCGCCGGGACTAGCGGGCTACCCCAAGAGACCCAGTACTTC.

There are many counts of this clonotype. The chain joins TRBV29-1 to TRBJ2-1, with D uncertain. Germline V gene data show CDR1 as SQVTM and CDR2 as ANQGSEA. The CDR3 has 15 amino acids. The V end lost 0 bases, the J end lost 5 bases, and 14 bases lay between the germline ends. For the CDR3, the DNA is TGCAGCGTTGAAGATCTGGCCCGGATGAACAATGAGCAGTTCTTC. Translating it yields CSVEDLARMNNEQFF.

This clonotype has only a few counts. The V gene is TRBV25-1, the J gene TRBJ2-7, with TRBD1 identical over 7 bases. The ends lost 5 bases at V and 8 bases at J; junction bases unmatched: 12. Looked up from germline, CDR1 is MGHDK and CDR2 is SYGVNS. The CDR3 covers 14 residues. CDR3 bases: TGTGCCAGCAGTTCGGGGACAGAAGCTACAAAGCAGTACTTC. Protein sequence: CASSSGTEATKQYF.

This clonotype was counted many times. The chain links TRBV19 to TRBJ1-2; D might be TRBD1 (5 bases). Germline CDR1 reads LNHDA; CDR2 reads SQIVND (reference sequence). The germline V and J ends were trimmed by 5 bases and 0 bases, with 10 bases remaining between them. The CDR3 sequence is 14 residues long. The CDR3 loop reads CASSSTAANYGYTF. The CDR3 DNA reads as TGTGCCAGTAGTTCGACAGCCGCTAACTATGGCTACACCTTC. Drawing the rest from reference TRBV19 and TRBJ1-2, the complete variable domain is DGGITQSPKYLFRKEGQNVTLSCEQNLNHDAMYWYRQDPGQGLRLIYYSQIVNDFQKGDIAEGYSVSREKKESFPLTVTSAQKNPTAFYLCASSSTAANYGYTFGSGTRLTVV.

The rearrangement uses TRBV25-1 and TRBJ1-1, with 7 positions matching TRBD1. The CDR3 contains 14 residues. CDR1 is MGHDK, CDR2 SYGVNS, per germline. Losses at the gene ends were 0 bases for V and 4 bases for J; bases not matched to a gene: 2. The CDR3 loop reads CASSEYAGGTEAFF. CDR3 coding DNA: TGTGCCAGCAGTGAATATGCAGGGGGCACTGAAGCTTTCTTT. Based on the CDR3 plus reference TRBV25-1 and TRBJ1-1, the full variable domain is EADIYQTPRYLVIGTGKKITLECSQTMGHDKMYWYQQDPGMELHLIHYSYGVNSTEKGDLSSESTVSRIRTEHFPLTLESARPSHTSQYLCASSEYAGGTEAFFGQGTRLTVV.

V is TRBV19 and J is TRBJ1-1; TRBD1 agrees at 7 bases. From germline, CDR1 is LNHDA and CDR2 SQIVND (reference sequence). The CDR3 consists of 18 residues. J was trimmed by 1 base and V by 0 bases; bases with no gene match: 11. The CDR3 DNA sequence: TGTGCCAGTAGTATAGATTCAAGGCAGGGGGGATCGAACACTGAAGCTTTCTTT. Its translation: CASSIDSRQGGSNTEAFF.

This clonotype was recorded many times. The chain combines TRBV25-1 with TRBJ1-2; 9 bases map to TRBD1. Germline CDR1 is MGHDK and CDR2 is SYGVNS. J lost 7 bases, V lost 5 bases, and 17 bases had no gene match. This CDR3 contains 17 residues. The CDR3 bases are TGTGCCAGCAGTTTTCAGACAGGGGGACTCCAGATTGGTGGCTACACCTTC. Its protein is CASSFQTGGLQIGGYTF.

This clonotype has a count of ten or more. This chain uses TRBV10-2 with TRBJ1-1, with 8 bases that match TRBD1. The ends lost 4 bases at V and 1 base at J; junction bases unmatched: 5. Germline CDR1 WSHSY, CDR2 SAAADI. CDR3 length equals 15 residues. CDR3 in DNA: TGCGCCAGCAGTGTACGGACAGGGACGAACACTGAAGCTTTCTTT. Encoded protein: CASSVRTGTNTEAFF.

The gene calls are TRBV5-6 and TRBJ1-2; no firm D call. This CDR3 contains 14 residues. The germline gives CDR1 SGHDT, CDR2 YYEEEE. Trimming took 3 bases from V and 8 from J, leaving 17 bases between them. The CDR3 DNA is TGTGCCAGCAGCTCGGCCGGGATGGGTCGAGGCTACACCTTC. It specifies CASSSAGMGRGYTF.

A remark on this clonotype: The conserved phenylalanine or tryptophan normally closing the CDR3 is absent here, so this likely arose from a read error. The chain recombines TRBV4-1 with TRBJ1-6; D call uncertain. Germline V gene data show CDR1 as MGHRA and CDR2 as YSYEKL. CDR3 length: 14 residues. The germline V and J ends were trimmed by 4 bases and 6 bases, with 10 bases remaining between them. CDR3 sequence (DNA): TGCGCCAGCAGCCCAACGGGGAGTAATTCACCCCTCCACTCT. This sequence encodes CASSPTGSNSPLHS.